This is a list of T cell receptor beta chains from one sample in a study of blood T cell repertoires in COVID-19. Profiling relied on immunoSEQ multiplex PCR, and the TCRdb table lists in-frame clones only, not all of them. The data contain 400,000 to 450,000 clones, around nine tenths of them seen just once; the ten biggest clones take up 0.7% to 1%. The sequenced sample consisted of peripheral blood. These receptors all stem from a man between 18 and 29 years old with COVID-19, enrolled during active disease. Both conserved end residues are part of each CDR3. Fields, in order: clone size, D gene, J gene, V gene, CDR3 DNA, CDR3 protein. A D gene is named only where the DNA matches it firmly. Clone size is stated in some rows and not others, as once, few, many or a class when expanded.

clone size: -; D gene: -; J gene: TRBJ1-1; V gene: TRBV6-5; CDR3 DNA: TGTGCCAGCAGTTATCACAGGGACCCGGTCACTGAAGCTTTCTTT; CDR3 protein: CASSYHRDPVTEAFF
clone size: -; D gene: -; J gene: TRBJ2-1; V gene: TRBV6-5; CDR3 DNA: TGTGCCAGCAGTTACGGGGCAACCCGCGGGCAGTTCTTC; CDR3 protein: CASSYGATRGQFF
clone size: -; D gene: -; J gene: TRBJ2-3; V gene: TRBV5-1; CDR3 DNA: TGCGCCAGCAGCTTGCGAACCCAGCGGTTGGTAGCAGATACGCAGTATTTT; CDR3 protein: CASSLRTQRLVADTQYF
clone size: -; D gene: -; J gene: TRBJ2-3; V gene: TRBV10-2; CDR3 DNA: TGCGCCAGCAGGACCCGACAGGTACTAACGCAGTATTTT; CDR3 protein: CASRTRQVLTQYF
clone size: -; D gene: -; J gene: TRBJ2-1; V gene: TRBV19; CDR3 DNA: TGTGCCAGCTCCACTTGGAGTCATGAGCAGTTCTTC; CDR3 protein: CASSTWSHEQFF
clone size: -; D gene: TRBD1; J gene: TRBJ1-5; V gene: TRBV9; CDR3 DNA: TGTGCCAGCAGCGCAACTGCCGGGACAGGGGTCCAGCCCCAGCATTTT; CDR3 protein: CASSATAGTGVQPQHF
clone size: -; D gene: TRBD1; J gene: TRBJ2-7; V gene: TRBV10-3; CDR3 DNA: TGTGCCATCAGTGTACAGGGGTCCCTCTACGAGCAGTACTTC; CDR3 protein: CAISVQGSLYEQYF
clone size: -; D gene: -; J gene: TRBJ2-6; V gene: TRBV11-2; CDR3 DNA: TGTGCCAGCAGCTTAGTTACAGGGCGTGTAGGGGCCAACGTCCTGACTTTC; CDR3 protein: CASSLVTGRVGANVLTF
clone size: -; D gene: -; J gene: TRBJ2-7; V gene: TRBV19; CDR3 DNA: TGTGCCAGTAGTATAACAGAGACCTACGAGCAGTACTTC; CDR3 protein: CASSITETYEQYF
clone size: -; D gene: -; J gene: TRBJ2-7; V gene: TRBV7-9; CDR3 DNA: TGTGCCAGCAGCCCTGGGCCGTACGAGCAGTACTTC; CDR3 protein: CASSPGPYEQYF
clone size: -; D gene: TRBD1; J gene: TRBJ1-5; V gene: TRBV28; CDR3 DNA: TGTGCCAGCAGAGAGACAGGGGCGGGACAGCCCCAGCATTTT; CDR3 protein: CASRETGAGQPQHF
clone size: -; D gene: TRBD2; J gene: TRBJ2-1; V gene: TRBV3-1/TRBV3-2; CDR3 DNA: TGTGCCAGCAGCCAAGAATTAGCGGGAGGGCGGTATGAGCAGTTCTTC; CDR3 protein: CASSQELAGGRYEQFF
clone size: -; D gene: -; J gene: TRBJ1-1; V gene: TRBV7-9; CDR3 DNA: TGTGCCAGCAGCTCCAACCAGGGCTCTGAAGCTTTCTTT; CDR3 protein: CASSSNQGSEAFF
clone size: once; D gene: -; J gene: TRBJ2-6; V gene: TRBV21-1; CDR3 DNA: TGTGCCAGCAGCAAAGTCCGAGGTTGGCTCGCTGGGGCCAACGTCCTGACTTTC; CDR3 protein: CASSKVRGWLAGANVLTF